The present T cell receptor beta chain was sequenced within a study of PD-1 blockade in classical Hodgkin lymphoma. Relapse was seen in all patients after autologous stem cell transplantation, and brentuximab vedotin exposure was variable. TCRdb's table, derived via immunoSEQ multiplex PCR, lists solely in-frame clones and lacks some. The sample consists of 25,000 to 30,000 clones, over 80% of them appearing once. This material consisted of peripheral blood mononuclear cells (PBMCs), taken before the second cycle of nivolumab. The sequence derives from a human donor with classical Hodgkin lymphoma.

The DNA for the CDR3 is TGTGCCAGCAGCCCGAGTGCGGGGACCTACGAGCAGTACTTC. It translates to CASSPSAGTYEQYF. The rearrangement links TRBV7-2 to TRBJ2-7; D perhaps matches TRBD2 (6 bases). CDR1 and CDR2 (germline): SGHTA, FQGNSA. This CDR3 region has 14 residues. V lost 5 bases to trimming and J lost 2 bases, with 13 bases between them.